This T cell receptor (beta chain) emerged from a study of blood T cell repertoires in COVID-19. Study overall: Both acute and convalescent COVID-19 samples were obtained from the United States, Italy and Spain. PBMCs, B-cell-depleted T cells, or T cells provided the cDNA or gDNA that made up the material.

V was pared by 6 bases and J by 10 bases, with 16 bases between. In germline, CDR1 is LNHDA, CDR2 SQIVND (reference sequence). This CDR3 has 14 residues. Methods used by the authors: Quantification of nucleated cells was approximated via reference gene primer amplification. TCRdb's table, derived via immunoSEQ multiplex PCR, lists solely in-frame clones and lacks some. V and J calls and clone size come straight from that table; D and trimming were deduced from the DNA. The data contain about 55,000 clones, around 84% of them singletons. Sequenced input: peripheral blood. This chain uses TRBV19 with TRBJ1-6; D not resolved. This clonotype was sampled from a human donor in a cohort sampled during active or convalescent COVID-19. For the CDR3, the DNA is TGTGCCAGTAGAGACCCGGCCCCCGGGTCACCCCTCCACTTT. Protein sequence: CASRDPAPGSPLHF.